Following are 9 T cell receptor beta chains from one sample sequenced in a study of early T cells in non-severe SARS-CoV-2 infection. TCRdb re-analysed the 5' RACE reads in MiXCR, keeping a single row per CDR3 protein. The sample lists fewer than 120,000 distinct CDR3 sequences; roughly 12% were seen once. Material: whole blood, obtained at baseline. The receptor set was obtained from an adult who was a healthcare worker with PCR-confirmed SARS-CoV-2 infection or an uninfected control (not recorded which).

This clonotype was detected many times. This chain connects TRBV7-3 to TRBJ2-1; D tentatively fits TRBD1 or TRBD2 (6 bases each). Deletions cut 1 base from V and 7 bases from J, with 17 bases between. Germline CDR1 and CDR2: SGHTA and FQGTGA. This CDR3 has 16 amino acids. In DNA, the CDR3 is TGTGCCAGCAGCTTAAACGGGGGCCTGTACATGAATGAGCAGTTCTTC. Translated: CASSLNGGLYMNEQFF.

This clonotype was counted only a few times. The rearrangement uses TRBV30 and TRBJ2-3; 12 positions agree with TRBD2. Looked up from germline, CDR1 is GTSNPN and CDR2 is SVGIG (reference sequence). V lost 1 base to trimming and J lost 8 bases; unmatched junction nucleotides: 10. This CDR3 comprises 16 residues. The DNA of the CDR3 is TGTGCCTGGAGTGGGGGACTAGCGGGTACCCGGAGTACGCAGTATTTT. Encoded protein: CAWSGGLAGTRSTQYF.

The genes are TRBV5-1 and TRBJ2-2; D perhaps matches TRBD2 (6 bases). The CDR3 is 16 amino acids. Germline V lookup: CDR1 SGHRS, CDR2 YFSETQ. The V end lost 5 bases, the J end lost 6 bases, and 20 bases lay between the germline ends. The CDR3 DNA is TGCGCCAGCAGTTTATTCGGGCTCTGGGGGGCCGGGGAGCTGTTTTTT. It specifies CASSLFGLWGAGELFF. The full variable domain, in which reference TRBV5-1 and TRBJ2-2 provide the parts outside the CDR3, is KAGVTQTPRYLIKTRGQQVTLSCSPISGHRSVSWYQQTPGQGLQFLFEYFSETQRNKGNFPGRFSGRQFSNSRSEMNVSTLELGDSALYLCASSLFGLWGAGELFFGEGSRLTVL.

This sequence joins TRBV21-1 and TRBJ1-6. TRBV21-1 corresponds to a pseudogene. CDR3 length equals 15 residues. The CDR3 loop is CASSKDLGGDSPLHF. The CDR3 bases are TGTGCCAGCAGCAAGGACCTAGGGGGAGATTCACCCCTCCACTTT.

This clonotype has a handful of counts. The chain joins TRBV5-1 to TRBJ2-7, with D perhaps matching TRBD1 or TRBD2 (5 bases each). Germline CDR1 and CDR2: SGHRS and YFSETQ. Trimming removed 4 bases at V and 4 bases at J, with 24 bases between. The length of the CDR3 is 17 residues. The CDR3: CASSRWAPVQGPYEQYF. DNA for the CDR3: TGCGCCAGCAGCCGTTGGGCACCCGTGCAGGGACCTTACGAGCAGTACTTC. The full variable domain, completed using reference TRBV5-1 and TRBJ2-7, is KAGVTQTPRYLIKTRGQQVTLSCSPISGHRSVSWYQQTPGQGLQFLFEYFSETQRNKGNFPGRFSGRQFSNSRSEMNVSTLELGDSALYLCASSRWAPVQGPYEQYFGPGTRLTVT.

This chain links TRBV20-1 with TRBJ2-1, with TRBD2 identical over 9 bases. Germline CDR1 and CDR2: DFQATT and SNEGSKA (reference sequence). The V segment lost 6 bases and the J segment 7 bases; nucleotides outside the gene matches: 13. This CDR3 comprises 15 residues. This chain's CDR3 is CSAPPLAGGANEQFF. The CDR3 nucleotides read TGCAGTGCCCCACCACTAGCGGGCGGCGCGAATGAGCAGTTCTTC.

This clonotype was detected many times. The V call is TRBV4-1, the J call TRBJ1-5, with D possibly TRBD1 on 5 matching bases. Germline values: CDR1 MGHRA, CDR2 YSYEKL. Trimming cost V 1 base and J 1 base, with 14 bases left between them. This CDR3 comprises 17 residues. The DNA for the CDR3 is TGCGCCAGCAGCCAAGTTTCCTACGGGGGAAGCAATCAGCCCCAGCATTTT. Its translation is CASSQVSYGGSNQPQHF.

V gene TRBV12-3 or TRBV12-4 combines with J gene TRBJ1-1, with D possibly TRBD1 on 6 matching bases. The V end was cut by 3 bases, the J end by 7 bases, with 18 bases between. There are 15 residues in the CDR3. The CDR3 here is CASSLGGTPRREAFF. In DNA form, the CDR3 reads TGTGCCAGCAGTTTGGGGGGGACACCGCGACGTGAAGCTTTCTTT.

This chain links TRBV5-1 with TRBJ1-6; 11 nucleotides agree with TRBD1. The germline V gene encodes CDR1 SGHRS and CDR2 YFSETQ. V lost 5 bases, J lost 5 bases, and 6 bases stayed unmatched. CDR3 length equals 16 residues. The CDR3 loop reads CASSWDRGMDNSPLHF. CDR3 DNA: TGCGCCAGCAGTTGGGACAGGGGGATGGATAATTCACCCCTCCACTTT.